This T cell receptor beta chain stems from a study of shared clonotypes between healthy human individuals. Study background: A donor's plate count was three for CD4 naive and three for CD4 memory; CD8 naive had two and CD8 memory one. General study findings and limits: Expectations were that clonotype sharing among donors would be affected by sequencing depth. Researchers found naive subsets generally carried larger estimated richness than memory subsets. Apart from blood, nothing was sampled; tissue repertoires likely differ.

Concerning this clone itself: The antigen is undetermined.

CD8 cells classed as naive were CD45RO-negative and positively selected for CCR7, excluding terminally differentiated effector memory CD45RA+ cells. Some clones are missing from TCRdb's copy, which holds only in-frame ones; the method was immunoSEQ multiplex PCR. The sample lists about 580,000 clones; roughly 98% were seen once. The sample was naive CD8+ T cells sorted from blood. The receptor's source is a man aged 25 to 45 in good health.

CDR3 sequence reads: CATSSSGVRTGELFF. The DNA of the CDR3 is TGTGCCACCAGCAGTTCAGGGGTGAGGACCGGGGAGCTGTTTTTT. The chain carries TRBV15 and TRBJ2-2; TRBD1 might be the D (6 bases). CDR3 length: 15 amino acids. V was trimmed by 3 bases and J by 5 bases, leaving 13 bases between them. Germline V lookup: CDR1 LNHNV, CDR2 YYDKDF (reference sequence).